The table lists the clone carrying this TCR beta chain with a few counts. The target antigen is unknown. The source of the sample is a study of blood T cells in healthy people across ages. Study findings and constraints: More naive CD4+ cells and higher diversity were found in long-lived than in aged donors.

Then a second PCR, running roughly 6 to 11 cycles, was carried out with a sample-barcoded 5' primer and a J-beta primer mix. Through a template-switch adaptor with 12 random nucleotides, each cDNA molecule received a tag. No fewer than 2.5 million CDR3-containing paired-end reads came from each sample. TCRdb fed the 5' RACE reads into MiXCR, producing one record per CDR3 protein. The repertoire has under 2,000,000 distinct CDR3 sequences, around half of them found once; the top ten carry over 2%. CDR3 length: 16 amino acids. V trimming: 4 bases; J trimming: 4 bases; junction bases outside the gene matches: 12. The germline CDR1 and CDR2 sequences are SGHRS and YFSETQ. Extracted total RNA amounted to at least 5.5 micrograms for each sample.

The material sequenced was blood. This TCR derives from a woman aged 40 to 55 in good health. The rearrangement uses TRBV5-1 and TRBJ2-3; TRBD1 matches at 7 bases. CDR3 loop: CASSATGTETSDTQYF. The CDR3 DNA follows: TGCGCCAGCAGCGCAACCGGGACAGAGACCTCAGATACGCAGTATTTT.